This TCR beta chain came from a study of a mutant IDH1 vaccine in newly diagnosed glioma. The wider study: Scheduled at week 35, visit V12 preceded visit V13, held at week 47.

Time point here: week 35, safety follow-up. Vaccination comprised doses that each held 300 ug of mutant IDH1 20-mer peptide, plus topical imiquimod. In weeks 1, 3, 5, 7, 11, 15, 19 and 23, patients were immunized, eight times in all. Astrocytomas that were new, WHO grade 3 or 4, IDH1-mutant and ATRX-lost were present in the donors. To note about this clone: Its antigen is not known.

Per germline, CDR1 SGHTS and CDR2 YDEGEE. V shed 5 bases and J shed 4 bases, with 9 bases lying between them. The CDR3 extends over 12 amino acids. This table comes from immunoSEQ multiplex PCR, and its TCRdb copy is limited to in-frame clones, with some not included. The table lists tens of thousands of clones, about 82% of them singletons. The specimen was PBMCs, collected from a glioma patient whose treatment included an IDH1 peptide vaccine. J is TRBJ1-2 and V is TRBV5-8; possible D gene TRBD1, 6 bases. The sequence was collected from a man aged 40-49 years with glioma. CDR3 bases: TGTGCCAGCAGTCCGACAGGCTATGGCTACACCTTC. This translates into CASSPTGYGYTF.